This is a list of T cell receptor beta chains from one sample in a study of T cell responses to AZD1222 COVID-19 vaccine. Here immunoSEQ multiplex PCR was the method, and the copy in TCRdb shows in-frame clones only, minus some. The repertoire holds around 99,000 clones, 92% seen once, with about 9.1% in the top ten. This specimen consisted of peripheral blood, obtained 28 days after the second AZD1222 dose. The receptors derive from an adult who received the AZD1222 COVID-19 vaccine. Both conserved end residues are part of each CDR3. The D gene is left open where the match is weak. A clone size is listed for some rows: how often the clone was seen (once, few, many), or a class if it is expanded.

D,J,V,size,DNA,CDR3
.,TRBJ2-7,TRBV4-1,once,TGCGCCAGCAGCCAATTTAGCGCCGGGCCCTACGAGCAGTACTTC,CASSQFSAGPYEQYF
TRBD1,TRBJ2-7,TRBV2,.,TGTGCCAGCAGCGACAGGGAGCCCTACGAGCAGTACTTC,CASSDREPYEQYF
TRBD1,TRBJ2-3,TRBV7-8,.,TGTGCCAGCAGTTACACCGGGACAGGGAGGACAGATACGCAGTATTTT,CASSYTGTGRTDTQYF
.,TRBJ2-3,TRBV10-1,.,TGCGCCAGCAGCCCTTCGACAGGACCCATTGATACGCAGTATTTT,CASSPSTGPIDTQYF
.,TRBJ2-7,TRBV4-1,.,TGCGCCAGCAGCCACCAACAGGCGGGGAACTCCTACGAGCAGTACTTC,CASSHQQAGNSYEQYF
TRBD1,TRBJ1-2,TRBV4-1,.,TGCGCCAGCAGCCAGGGACAGGGCACTAACTATGGCTACACCTTC,CASSQGQGTNYGYTF
.,TRBJ2-7,TRBV7-9,.,TGTGCCAGCAGCAAAGCAGGGGCCTACGAGCAGTACTTC,CASSKAGAYEQYF
.,TRBJ2-7,TRBV27,.,TGTGCCAGCAGTTTAATGGCCCACAACTTTAGGACGTGCCGAGAAACCTACGAGCAGTACTTC,CASSLMAHNFRTCRETYEQYF
.,TRBJ2-1,TRBV19,.,TGTGCCAGTAGCCGTACATTAAACAGTTGGTTCTTC,CASSRTLNSWFF
TRBD1,TRBJ1-2,TRBV18,.,TGTGCCAGCTCACCCTCGACAGGGGCGAGCGTCTATGGCTACACCTTC,CASSPSTGASVYGYTF
.,TRBJ2-5,TRBV19,.,TGTGCCAGTAGTATAGTTCCAGGGGAACTGACCCAGTACTTC,CASSIVPGELTQYF
.,TRBJ1-6,TRBV6-2/TRBV6-3,few,TGTGCCAGCAGTTACTCCGGCAGGGCGGATTCACCCCTCCACTTT,CASSYSGRADSPLHF
.,TRBJ1-2,TRBV9,.,TGTGCCAGCAGCCCTTCGGGACTTGGGAGCTACACCTTC,CASSPSGLGSYTF
.,TRBJ2-1,TRBV19,.,TGTGCCAGTAGTATTCAGCCTAGCTCCTACAATGAGCAGTTCTTC,CASSIQPSSYNEQFF
TRBD1,TRBJ1-2,TRBV29-1,.,TGCAGCGTCGGGACAGACTATGGCTACACCTTC,CSVGTDYGYTF
.,TRBJ2-1,TRBV11-3,.,TGTGCCAGCAGCTTAGGTGACGGCCCCTACAATGAGCAGTTCTTC,CASSLGDGPYNEQFF
.,TRBJ2-3,TRBV6-4,.,TGTGCCAGCAGTGACTCCGAGGGGGGCACAGATACGCAGTATTTT,CASSDSEGGTDTQYF
.,TRBJ1-4,TRBV19,.,TGTGCCAGTAGTCGACGGACTGATAGTAATGAAAAACTGTTTTTT,CASSRRTDSNEKLFF
TRBD2,TRBJ2-7,TRBV4-2,.,TGTGCCAGCAGCCAAGAAAGGCTAGCGGGAGCCGAGCAGTACTTC,CASSQERLAGAEQYF
TRBD1,TRBJ1-4,TRBV25-1,.,TGTGCCAGCAGTGAATCGGCCAGGGGGGCAACTAATGAAAAACTGTTTTTT,CASSESARGATNEKLFF
.,TRBJ1-1,TRBV5-1,.,TGCGCCAGCAGCTTGGGGACTAAACAGGCGACGGCGGACAAAAACACTGAAGCTTTCTTT,CASSLGTKQATADKNTEAFF
TRBD1,TRBJ1-3,TRBV7-6,.,TGTGCCAGCAGCGAGAGGTACAGGGGTAGCTCTGGAAACACCATATATTTT,CASSERYRGSSGNTIYF
.,TRBJ2-1,TRBV4-3,once,TGCGCCAGCAGCCAAGATAGGAGCCTTCGGGGTGAGCAGTTCTTC,CASSQDRSLRGEQFF
.,TRBJ1-3,TRBV6-6,.,TGTGCCAGCAGTATCAGAAACACCATATATTTT,CASSIRNTIYF
.,TRBJ2-1,TRBV10-3,few,TGTGCCAACCGGGCTAGCGATGTTAATGAGCAGTTCTTC,CANRASDVNEQFF
.,TRBJ1-2,TRBV30,.,TGTGCCTGGAGCCCTGTGATTGGTGGCTACACCTTC,CAWSPVIGGYTF
TRBD2,TRBJ2-3,TRBV4-3,.,TGCGCCAGCAGCCAAGATACTAGCGGGAGCCCCACAGATACGCAGTATTTT,CASSQDTSGSPTDTQYF
.,TRBJ1-2,TRBV4-3,.,TGCGCCAGCAGCCAAGAGCTCCTCACCACTAACTATGGCTACACCTTC,CASSQELLTTNYGYTF
.,TRBJ1-2,TRBV25-1,.,TGTGCCAGCAGCGCGCGAGGGCATAACTATGGCTACACCTTC,CASSARGHNYGYTF
.,TRBJ2-7,TRBV4-1,.,TGCGCCAGCAGCCAAGTAACAGTTGGGTACGAGCAGTACTTC,CASSQVTVGYEQYF
.,TRBJ2-2,TRBV7-3,.,TGTGCCAGCAGCTTATTTACAGGGCGAACCGGGGAGCTGTTTTTT,CASSLFTGRTGELFF
TRBD1,TRBJ2-1,TRBV19,.,TGTGCCAGTAGTACCCAGGGGGCGGGGAATGAGCAGTTCTTC,CASSTQGAGNEQFF
.,TRBJ2-1,TRBV3-1/TRBV3-2,.,TGTGCCAGCAGCCAAGATTTAGCGGCCTACAATGAGCAGTTCTTC,CASSQDLAAYNEQFF
.,TRBJ2-3,TRBV6-6,once,TGTGCCAGCAATAAGGGGGTAAGCGGTACGCAGTATTTT,CASNKGVSGTQYF
.,TRBJ2-4,TRBV2,.,TGTGCCAGCAGTGAATGGGGGGCAGGTGGCAACATTCAGTACTTC,CASSEWGAGGNIQYF
.,TRBJ1-5,TRBV30,.,TGTGCCTGGAGTGTTGGGACAAGTAGTACCCTCTATAGCAATCAGCCCCAGCATTTT,CAWSVGTSSTLYSNQPQHF
.,TRBJ1-1,TRBV10-3,.,TGTGCCATCAGTGGACTGAACACTGAAGCTTTCTTT,CAISGLNTEAFF
.,TRBJ2-1,TRBV1,.,TGCACCAGCAGCCAAGAGAAGACTAGCGGGAGGAATGAGCAGTTCTTC,CTSSQEKTSGRNEQFF
.,TRBJ1-5,TRBV28,.,TGTGCCAGCAGTACGGACTTAGCTTTTAGCAATCAGCCCCAGCATTTT,CASSTDLAFSNQPQHF
.,TRBJ2-1,TRBV6-4,.,TGTGCCAGCTCACCCGGACTCCTGATCTCCTACAATGAGCAGTTCTTC,CASSPGLLISYNEQFF
TRBD1,TRBJ1-2,TRBV27,.,TGTGCCAGCAGTTCTAGACAGGGGGATAACTATGGCTACACCTTC,CASSSRQGDNYGYTF
.,TRBJ1-6,TRBV6-5,.,TGTGCCAGCAGTTACTGGGGAGCCGATAATTCACCCCTCCACTTT,CASSYWGADNSPLHF
TRBD2,TRBJ2-1,TRBV7-2,.,TGTGCCAGCAGCTTCATACTTGGGACTAGCGGGGGGTACAATGAGCAGTTCTTC,CASSFILGTSGGYNEQFF
.,TRBJ1-5,TRBV5-6,.,TGTGCCAGCAGCTTGAGGTCGGGTCAGCCCCAGCATTTT,CASSLRSGQPQHF
.,TRBJ2-2,TRBV5-1,.,TGCGCCAGCAGCTTGCGGGACGGCTATAAGGTCACCGGGGAGCTGTTTTTT,CASSLRDGYKVTGELFF
.,TRBJ2-7,TRBV30,.,TGTGCCTGGAGTGTATACTACGAGCAGTACTTC,CAWSVYYEQYF